The sequence of this TCR beta chain was determined in a study of T cell repertoires in ileal Crohn's disease. Time point reported: neoterminal ileum biopsy at postoperative endoscopy, about 6 months after surgery. Some clones are missing from TCRdb's copy, which holds only in-frame ones; the method was immunoSEQ multiplex PCR. In the table there are about 11,000 clones, over 60% of which are singletons. Germline V CDR1 and CDR2: SEHNR, FQNEAQ (reference sequence). The CDR3 loop spans 13 amino acids. V was trimmed by 5 bases and J by 9 bases, leaving 16 bases between them. Sequencing was carried out using ileal tissue. The TCR was taken from an adult with Crohn's disease. This chain uses TRBV7-9 with TRBJ1-1; a weak D match, TRBD1 (6 bases). CDR3 residues: CASSPDSSYKAFF. Written as DNA, the CDR3 is TGTGCCAGCAGCCCGGACAGCTCGTATAAAGCTTTCTTT.